Listed here is a single T cell receptor beta chain. Generated by immunoSEQ multiplex PCR, the TCRdb table keeps only in-frame clones and is missing some. This table has fewer than 150,000 clones, 86% appearing once. The data belong to a study of blood T cell repertoires in COVID-19. CDR3 length equals 18 residues. The V gene's germline CDR1 is DFQATT and CDR2 SNEGSKA (reference sequence). V was pared by 3 bases and J by 1 base, with 11 bases of the junction left unmatched. The sequence came from a woman aged 50 to 65 who had recovered from COVID-19. The sequenced material came from peripheral blood. The rearrangement links TRBV20-1 to TRBJ2-3; 12 nucleotides line up with TRBD2. The chain's CDR3 is CSASDPSGGAFGTDTQYF. CDR3 DNA: TGCAGTGCTAGTGACCCTAGCGGGGGGGCATTTGGCACAGATACGCAGTATTTT.